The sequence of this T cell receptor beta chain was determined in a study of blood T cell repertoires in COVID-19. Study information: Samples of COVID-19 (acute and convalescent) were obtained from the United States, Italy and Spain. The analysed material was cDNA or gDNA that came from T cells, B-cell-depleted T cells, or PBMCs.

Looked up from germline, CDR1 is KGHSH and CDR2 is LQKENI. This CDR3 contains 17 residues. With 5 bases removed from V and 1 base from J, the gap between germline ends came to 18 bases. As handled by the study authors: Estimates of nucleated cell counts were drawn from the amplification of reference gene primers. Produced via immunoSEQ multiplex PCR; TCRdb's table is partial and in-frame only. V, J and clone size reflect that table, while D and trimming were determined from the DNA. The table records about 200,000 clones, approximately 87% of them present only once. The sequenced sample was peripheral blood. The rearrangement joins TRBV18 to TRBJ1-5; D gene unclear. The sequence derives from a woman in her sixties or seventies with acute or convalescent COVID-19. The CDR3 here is CASSSNRITRSNQPQHF. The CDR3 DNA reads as TGTGCCAGCTCATCCAACCGTATCACACGAAGCAATCAGCCCCAGCATTTT.